These 14 T cell receptor beta chains share one sample of origin, sequenced in a study of blood T cell repertoires in COVID-19. This table comes from immunoSEQ multiplex PCR, and its TCRdb copy is limited to in-frame clones, with some not included. The table includes 270,000 or so clones, 86% detected once. Sequencing was done on a sample of peripheral blood. These receptors all come from a woman between 25 and 40 years old with active or convalescent COVID-19.

This rearrangement joins TRBV19 to TRBJ2-1, with 9 bases identical to TRBD2. The CDR3 runs 17 residues. Germline trimming cut 0 bases from V and 3 bases from J; bases unmatched to any gene: 6. Germline CDR1 reads LNHDA; CDR2 reads SQIVND (reference sequence). CDR3: CASSIDRASGDYNEQFF. The CDR3 nucleotides are TGTGCCAGTAGTATAGATAGGGCTAGCGGGGACTACAATGAGCAGTTCTTC.

The CDR3 coding sequence is TGTGCCAGCAGCCAAGGATTCGGGGTTTCAGGAAACACCATATATTTT. This translates into CASSQGFGVSGNTIYF. V is TRBV3-1 (or the pseudogene TRBV3-2) and J is TRBJ1-3; D unclear. The CDR3 has 16 residues. V lost 1 base and J lost 4, with 14 bases in between. From germline, CDR1 is LGHDT and CDR2 YNNKEL (reference sequence).

The V gene is TRBV7-2, the J gene TRBJ2-1, with 8 bases fitting TRBD1. V shed 5 bases, J shed 3 bases, and the junction held 9 bases outside the gene matches. CDR1 and CDR2 (germline): SGHTA, FQGNSA. The length of the CDR3 is 16 residues. CDR3 nucleotide sequence: TGTGCCAGCAGCCCCCGCGCGGGGACAGGCTACAATGAGCAGTTCTTC. Amino acids: CASSPRAGTGYNEQFF.

J is TRBJ2-3 and V is TRBV10-3; 9 bases line up with TRBD2. The ends lost 0 bases at V and 4 bases at J; junction bases unmatched: 5. The length of the CDR3 is 16 residues. Germline V gene data show CDR1 as ENHRY and CDR2 as SYGVKD. The CDR3 is CAISESGTSFPDTQYF. CDR3 in DNA: TGTGCCATCAGTGAGTCCGGGACTAGCTTCCCAGATACGCAGTATTTT.

V gene TRBV29-1 combines with J gene TRBJ2-5, with D possibly TRBD2 on 6 matching bases. The CDR3 loop spans 15 amino acids. With 1 base removed from V and 5 bases from J, the gap between germline ends came to 17 bases. Germline V lookup: CDR1 SQVTM, CDR2 ANQGSEA. CDR3 nucleotides: TGCAGCGTTGAAGGGACCTACGGGGGTTGGGAGACCCAGTACTTC. This translates into CSVEGTYGGWETQYF.

This chain uses TRBV7-2 with TRBJ1-6; 7 bases fit TRBD1. After removal of 5 bases from V and 6 bases from J, the junction contained 1 base not matched to a gene. The germline V gene has CDR1 SGHTA and CDR2 FQGNSA. This CDR3 has 13 residues. In nucleotides, the CDR3 is TGTGCCAGCAGCCCAGGGGGTAATTCACCCCTCCACTTT. Translated: CASSPGGNSPLHF. Using reference TRBV7-2 and TRBJ1-6 for the parts outside the CDR3, the full variable domain is GAGVSQSPSNKVTEKGKDVELRCDPISGHTALYWYRQSLGQGLEFLIYFQGNSAPDKSGLPSDRFSAERTGGSVSTLTIQRTQQEDSAVYLCASSPGGNSPLHFGNGTRLTVT.

This chain joins TRBV28 and TRBJ1-2; no clear D gene. V lost 2 bases and J lost 2, with 9 bases in between. CDR3 length: 14 residues. Germline CDR1 is MDHEN and CDR2 is SYDVKM. The CDR3 region is CASSLRHINYGYTF. DNA of the CDR3: TGTGCCAGCAGTTTAAGACATATCAACTATGGCTACACCTTC.

This chain links TRBV19 with TRBJ2-7, with D tentatively TRBD2 (6 bases). The germline V gene encodes CDR1 LNHDA and CDR2 SQIVND (reference sequence). V lost 1 base and J lost 3, with 10 bases in between. This CDR3 has 14 residues. DNA of the CDR3: TGTGCCAGTAGTATAGGGGATAGCGGCTACGAGCAGTACTTC. Encoded protein: CASSIGDSGYEQYF.

This chain joins TRBV7-9 and TRBJ1-2; D possibly corresponds to TRBD1 (5 bases). CDR1 and CDR2 from the germline V gene are SEHNR and FQNEAQ (reference sequence). The CDR3 is made up of 11 amino acids. V was pared by 4 bases and J by 6 bases, with 6 bases between. As DNA, the CDR3 is TGTGCCAGCAGCTCGACAGATGGCTACACCTTC. Protein: CASSSTDGYTF. Based on the CDR3 plus reference TRBV7-9 and TRBJ1-2, the full variable domain is DTGVSQNPRHKITKRGQNVTFRCDPISEHNRLYWYRQTLGQGPEFLTYFQNEAQLEKSRLLSDRFSAERPKGSFSTLEIQRTEQGDSAMYLCASSSTDGYTFGSGTRLTVV.

This clone was picked up one time. The chain combines TRBV11-2 with TRBJ1-6; D possibly corresponds to TRBD1 (5 bases). Germline values: CDR1 SGHAT, CDR2 FQNNGV. The CDR3 is 15 residues long. V gave up 2 bases and J gave up 9 bases, with 14 bases separating them. CDR3 sequence: CASSLSGGVGSPLHF. DNA for the CDR3: TGTGCCAGCAGCTTAAGCGGAGGGGTAGGTTCACCCCTCCACTTT.

The V call is TRBV27, the J call TRBJ2-1; D is perhaps TRBD2 (6 bases). V dropped 2 bases and J dropped 5 bases, with 10 bases sitting between them. Per the germline V gene, CDR1 is MNHEY and CDR2 is SMNVEV (reference sequence). CDR3 length: 14 residues. CDR3 in amino acids: CASSLGGTHNEQFF. The CDR3 DNA sequence: TGTGCCAGCAGTTTAGGAGGGACGCACAATGAGCAGTTCTTC.

The chain recombines TRBV6-1 with TRBJ1-6; 8 bases agree with TRBD1. The CDR3 totals 15 residues. Per the germline V gene, CDR1 is MNHNS and CDR2 is SASEGT. The trim removed 3 bases at V and 10 bases at J, leaving 8 bases unmatched. The CDR3 here is CASSETGARRSPLHF. The CDR3 bases are TGTGCCAGCAGTGAGACAGGGGCCCGCCGGTCACCCCTCCACTTT.

V and J are TRBV7-2 and TRBJ1-5, with 7 bases matching TRBD1. V was pared by 5 bases and J by 8 bases, with 9 bases of the junction left unmatched. CDR1 SGHTA and CDR2 FQGNSA come from the germline V gene. The CDR3 consists of 14 residues. The CDR3, as DNA: TGTGCCAGCAGCCCCAGACAGGGACAAGAGCCCCAGCATTTT. This translates into CASSPRQGQEPQHF.

This clone is a singleton in its sample. The chain carries TRBV7-3 and TRBJ2-2; no clear D. Germline CDR1 SGHTA, CDR2 FQGTGA. CDR3 size: 19 residues. V gave up 2 bases and J gave up 1 base, with 20 bases separating them. The CDR3 sequence is CASSLLDRFEEMNTGELFF. The DNA for the CDR3 is TGTGCCAGCAGCTTATTAGATAGATTTGAGGAGATGAACACCGGGGAGCTGTTTTTT.